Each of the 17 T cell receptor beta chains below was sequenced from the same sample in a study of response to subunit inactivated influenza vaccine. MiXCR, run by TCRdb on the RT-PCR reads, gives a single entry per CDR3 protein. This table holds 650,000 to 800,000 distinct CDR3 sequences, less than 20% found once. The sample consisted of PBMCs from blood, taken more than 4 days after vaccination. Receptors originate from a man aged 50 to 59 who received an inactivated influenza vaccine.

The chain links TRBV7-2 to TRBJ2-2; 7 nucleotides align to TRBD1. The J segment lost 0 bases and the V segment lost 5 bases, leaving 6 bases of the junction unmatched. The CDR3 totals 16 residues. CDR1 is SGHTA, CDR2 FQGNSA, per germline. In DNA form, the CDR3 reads TGTGCCAGCAGCCGAAGACAGGGCGCGAACACCGGGGAGCTGTTTTTT. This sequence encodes CASSRRQGANTGELFF.

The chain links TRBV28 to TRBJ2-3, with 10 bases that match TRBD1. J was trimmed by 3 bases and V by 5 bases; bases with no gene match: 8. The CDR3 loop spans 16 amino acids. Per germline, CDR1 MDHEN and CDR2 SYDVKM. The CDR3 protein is CASSARQGAGTDTQYF. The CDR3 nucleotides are TGTGCCAGCAGTGCCCGACAGGGGGCAGGTACAGATACGCAGTATTTT.

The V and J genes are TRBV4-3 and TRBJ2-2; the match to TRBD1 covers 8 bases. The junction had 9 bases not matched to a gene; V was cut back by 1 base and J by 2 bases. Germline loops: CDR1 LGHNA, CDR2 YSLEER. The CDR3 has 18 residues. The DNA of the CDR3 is TGCGCCAGCAGCCAAGTTTTCGGACAGGGAAGAAACACCGGGGAGCTGTTTTTT. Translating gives CASSQVFGQGRNTGELFF.

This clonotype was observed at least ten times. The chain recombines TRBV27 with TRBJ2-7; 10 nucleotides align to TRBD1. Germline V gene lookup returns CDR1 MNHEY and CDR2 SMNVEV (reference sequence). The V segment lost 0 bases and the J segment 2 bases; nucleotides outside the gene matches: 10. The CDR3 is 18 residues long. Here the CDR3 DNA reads TGTGCCAGCAGTTTATCGTGGGGACAGGGGCCGCGGACCTACGAGCAGTACTTC. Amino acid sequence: CASSLSWGQGPRTYEQYF.

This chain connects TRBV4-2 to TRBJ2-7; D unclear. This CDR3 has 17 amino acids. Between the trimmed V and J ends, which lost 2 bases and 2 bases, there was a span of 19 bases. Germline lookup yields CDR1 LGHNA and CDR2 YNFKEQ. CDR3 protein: CASSQLLKGSPPYEQYF. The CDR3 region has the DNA TGTGCCAGCAGCCAACTCCTTAAGGGTAGCCCACCCTACGAGCAGTACTTC.

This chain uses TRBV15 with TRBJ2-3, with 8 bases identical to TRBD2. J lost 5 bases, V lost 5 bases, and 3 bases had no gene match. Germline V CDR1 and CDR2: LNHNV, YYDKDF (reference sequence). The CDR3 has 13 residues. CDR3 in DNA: TGTGCCACCAGCGCGGGGGGAGAAGATACGCAGTATTTT. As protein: CATSAGGEDTQYF.

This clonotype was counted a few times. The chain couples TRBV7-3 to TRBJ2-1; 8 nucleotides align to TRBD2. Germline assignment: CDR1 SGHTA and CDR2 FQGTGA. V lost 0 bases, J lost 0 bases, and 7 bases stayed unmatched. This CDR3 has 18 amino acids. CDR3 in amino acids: CASSLTGASGSSYNEQFF. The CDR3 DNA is TGTGCCAGCAGCTTAACGGGAGCCAGCGGGAGCTCCTACAATGAGCAGTTCTTC.

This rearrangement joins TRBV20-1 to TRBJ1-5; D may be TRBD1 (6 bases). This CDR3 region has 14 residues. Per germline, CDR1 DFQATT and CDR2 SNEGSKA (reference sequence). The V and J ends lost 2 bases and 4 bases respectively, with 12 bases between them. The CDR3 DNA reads TGCAGTGCTAGATTCGGACAGCGAAATCAGCCCCAGCATTTT. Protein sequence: CSARFGQRNQPQHF.

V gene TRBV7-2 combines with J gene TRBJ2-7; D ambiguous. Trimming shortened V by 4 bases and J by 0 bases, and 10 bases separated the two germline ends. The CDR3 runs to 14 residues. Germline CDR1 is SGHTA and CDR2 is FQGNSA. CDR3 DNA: TGTGCCAGCAGCTGGGCCCCGCCCTCCTACGAGCAGTACTTC. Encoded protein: CASSWAPPSYEQYF.

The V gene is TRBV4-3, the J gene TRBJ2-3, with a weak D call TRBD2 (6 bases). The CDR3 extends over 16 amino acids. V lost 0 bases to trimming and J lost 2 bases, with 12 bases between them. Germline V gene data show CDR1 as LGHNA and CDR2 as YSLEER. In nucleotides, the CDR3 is TGCGCCAGCAGCCAAGATGAGAGGGGACTCACAGATACGCAGTATTTT. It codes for CASSQDERGLTDTQYF.

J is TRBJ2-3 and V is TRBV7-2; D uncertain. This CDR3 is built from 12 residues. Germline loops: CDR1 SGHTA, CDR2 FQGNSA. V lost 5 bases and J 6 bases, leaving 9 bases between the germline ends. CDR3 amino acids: CASSETWDTQYF. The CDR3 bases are TGTGCCAGCAGCGAAACGTGGGATACGCAGTATTTT.

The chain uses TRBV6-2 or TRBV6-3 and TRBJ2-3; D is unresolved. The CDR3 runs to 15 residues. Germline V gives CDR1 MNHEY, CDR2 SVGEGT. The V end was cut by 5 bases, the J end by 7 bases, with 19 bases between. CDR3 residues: CASSSPRSARNTQYF. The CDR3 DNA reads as TGTGCCAGCAGTAGTCCCCGCTCCGCACGAAATACGCAGTATTTT.

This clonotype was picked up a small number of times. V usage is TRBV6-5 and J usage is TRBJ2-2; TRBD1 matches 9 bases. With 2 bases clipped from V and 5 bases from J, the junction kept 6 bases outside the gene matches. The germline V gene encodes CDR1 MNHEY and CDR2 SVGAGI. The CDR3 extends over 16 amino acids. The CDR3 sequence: CASSYRDRELTGELFF. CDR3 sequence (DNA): TGTGCCAGCAGTTACCGGGACAGGGAATTAACCGGGGAGCTGTTTTTT.

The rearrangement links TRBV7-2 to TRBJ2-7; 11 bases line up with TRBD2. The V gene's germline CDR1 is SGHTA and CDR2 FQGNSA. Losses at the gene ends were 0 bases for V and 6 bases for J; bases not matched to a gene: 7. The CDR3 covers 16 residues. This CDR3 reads CASSLAALAGGGEQYF. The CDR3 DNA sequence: TGTGCCAGCAGCTTAGCGGCCCTAGCGGGAGGAGGCGAGCAGTACTTC. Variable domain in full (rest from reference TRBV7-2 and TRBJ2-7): GAGVSQSPSNKVTEKGKDVELRCDPISGHTALYWYRQSLGQGLEFLIYFQGNSAPDKSGLPSDRFSAERTGGSVSTLTIQRTQQEDSAVYLCASSLAALAGGGEQYFGPGTRLTVT.

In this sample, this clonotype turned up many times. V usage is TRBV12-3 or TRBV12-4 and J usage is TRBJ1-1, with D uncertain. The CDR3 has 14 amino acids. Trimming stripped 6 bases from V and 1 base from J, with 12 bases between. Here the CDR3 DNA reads TGTGCCAGCAGCCGTGGGGTAAAGAACACTGAAGCTTTCTTT. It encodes CASSRGVKNTEAFF.

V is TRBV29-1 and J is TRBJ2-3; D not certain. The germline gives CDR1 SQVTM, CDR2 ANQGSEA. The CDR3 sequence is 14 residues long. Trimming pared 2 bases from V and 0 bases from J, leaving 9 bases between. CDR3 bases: TGCAGCGTTGAAAAGGGCCAGAGCACAGATACGCAGTATTTT. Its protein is CSVEKGQSTDTQYF.

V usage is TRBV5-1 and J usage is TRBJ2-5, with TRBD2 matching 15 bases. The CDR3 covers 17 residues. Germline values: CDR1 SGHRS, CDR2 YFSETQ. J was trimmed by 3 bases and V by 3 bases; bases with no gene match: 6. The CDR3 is CASSYTGLAGGKETQYF. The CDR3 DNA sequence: TGCGCCAGCAGCTACACCGGACTAGCGGGAGGGAAAGAGACCCAGTACTTC.